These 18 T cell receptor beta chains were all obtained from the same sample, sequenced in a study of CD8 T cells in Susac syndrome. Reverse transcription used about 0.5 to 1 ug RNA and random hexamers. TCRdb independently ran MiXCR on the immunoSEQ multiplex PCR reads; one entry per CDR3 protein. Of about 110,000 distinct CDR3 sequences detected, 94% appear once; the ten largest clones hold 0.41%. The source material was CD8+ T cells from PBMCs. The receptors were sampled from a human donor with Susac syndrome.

CDR3 sequence (DNA): TGTGCCAGCAGCGTAGAGGGGACAGGGAGCTCCTACGAGCAGTACTTC. As protein: CASSVEGTGSSYEQYF. V gene TRBV9 combines with J gene TRBJ2-7, with 9 positions matching TRBD1. Germline CDR1 SGDLS, CDR2 YYNGEE. V gave up 0 bases and J gave up 0 bases; unmatched junction bases: 4. The CDR3 sequence is 16 residues long.

DNA for the CDR3: TGTGCCAGCAGCGGGACTAGCGGGGAAGGAGAGACCCAGTACTTC. Protein sequence: CASSGTSGEGETQYF. The chain combines TRBV5-4 with TRBJ2-5; 13 nucleotides line up with TRBD2. Germline CDR1 is SGHNT and CDR2 is YYREEE (reference sequence). J was trimmed by 4 bases and V by 4 bases; bases with no gene match: 4. CDR3 length: 15 amino acids.

CDR3 sequence: CASSSLDFGNYGYTF. The CDR3 DNA follows: TGTGCCAGCAGTTCCCTCGACTTTGGGAACTATGGCTACACCTTC. The rearrangement uses TRBV12-3 or TRBV12-4 and TRBJ1-2; the D is unclear. Between the trimmed V and J ends, which lost 4 bases and 2 bases, there was a span of 14 bases. The CDR3 runs to 15 residues.

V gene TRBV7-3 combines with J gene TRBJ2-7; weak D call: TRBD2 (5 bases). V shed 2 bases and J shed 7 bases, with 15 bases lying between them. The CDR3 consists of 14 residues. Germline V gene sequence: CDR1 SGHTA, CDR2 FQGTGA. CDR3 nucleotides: TGTGCCAGCAGCTTAGGGGTGGAGGACGAAGAGCAGTACTTC. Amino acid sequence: CASSLGVEDEEQYF.

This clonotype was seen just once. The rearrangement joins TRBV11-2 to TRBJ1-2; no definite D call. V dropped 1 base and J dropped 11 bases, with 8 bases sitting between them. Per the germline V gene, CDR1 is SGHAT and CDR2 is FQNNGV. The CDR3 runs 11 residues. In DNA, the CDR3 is TGTGCCAGCAGCTTAGGGTTCAATTACACCTTC. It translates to CASSLGFNYTF.

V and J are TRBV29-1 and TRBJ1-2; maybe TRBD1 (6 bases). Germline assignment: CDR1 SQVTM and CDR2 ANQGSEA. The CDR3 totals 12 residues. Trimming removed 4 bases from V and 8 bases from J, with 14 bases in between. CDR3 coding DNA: TGCAGCGTTGCCGGGGGCGCCGGGGGCTACACCTTC. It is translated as CSVAGGAGGYTF.

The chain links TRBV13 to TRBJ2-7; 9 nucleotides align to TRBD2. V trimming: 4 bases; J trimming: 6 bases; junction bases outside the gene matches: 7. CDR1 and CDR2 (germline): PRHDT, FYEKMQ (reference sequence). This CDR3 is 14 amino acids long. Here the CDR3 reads CASSSPGTSSEQYF. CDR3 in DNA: TGTGCCAGCAGCTCTCCCGGGACTAGCTCCGAGCAGTACTTC. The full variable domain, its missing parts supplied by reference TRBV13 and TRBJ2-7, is AAGVIQSPRHLIKEKRETATLKCYPIPRHDTVYWYQQGPGQDPQFLISFYEKMQSDKGSIPDRFSAQQFSDYHSELNMSSLELGDSALYFCASSSPGTSSEQYFGPGTRLTVT.

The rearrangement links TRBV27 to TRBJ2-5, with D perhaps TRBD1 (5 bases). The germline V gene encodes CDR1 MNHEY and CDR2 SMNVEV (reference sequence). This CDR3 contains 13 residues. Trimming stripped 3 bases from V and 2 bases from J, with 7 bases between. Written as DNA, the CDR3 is TGTGCCAGCAGTTTTGACAGACAAGAGACCCAGTACTTC. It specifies CASSFDRQETQYF.

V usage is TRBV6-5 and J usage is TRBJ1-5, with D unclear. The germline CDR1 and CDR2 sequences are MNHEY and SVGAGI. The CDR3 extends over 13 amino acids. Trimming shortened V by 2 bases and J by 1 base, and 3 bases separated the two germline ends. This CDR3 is CASSYDSNQPQHF. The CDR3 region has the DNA TGTGCCAGCAGTTACGACAGCAATCAGCCCCAGCATTTT.

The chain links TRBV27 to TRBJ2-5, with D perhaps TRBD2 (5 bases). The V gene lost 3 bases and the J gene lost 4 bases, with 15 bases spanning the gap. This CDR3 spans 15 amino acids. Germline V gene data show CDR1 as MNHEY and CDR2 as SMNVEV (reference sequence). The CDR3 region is CASSLTGNPPETQYF. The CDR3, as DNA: TGTGCCAGCAGTTTGACGGGGAACCCCCCAGAGACCCAGTACTTC.

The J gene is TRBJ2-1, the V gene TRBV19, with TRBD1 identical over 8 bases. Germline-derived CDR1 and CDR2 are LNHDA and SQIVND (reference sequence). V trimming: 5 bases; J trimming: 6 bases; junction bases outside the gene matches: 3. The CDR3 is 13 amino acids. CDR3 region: CASSQGQGNEQFF. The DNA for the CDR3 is TGTGCCAGTAGTCAAGGACAGGGCAATGAGCAGTTCTTC.

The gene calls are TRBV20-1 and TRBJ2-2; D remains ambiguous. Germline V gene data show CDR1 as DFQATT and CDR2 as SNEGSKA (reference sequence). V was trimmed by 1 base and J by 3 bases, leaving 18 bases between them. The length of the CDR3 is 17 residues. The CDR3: CSARVGPGPRDTGELFF. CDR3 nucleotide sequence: TGCAGTGCTAGAGTAGGGCCCGGACCTCGCGACACCGGGGAGCTGTTTTTT.

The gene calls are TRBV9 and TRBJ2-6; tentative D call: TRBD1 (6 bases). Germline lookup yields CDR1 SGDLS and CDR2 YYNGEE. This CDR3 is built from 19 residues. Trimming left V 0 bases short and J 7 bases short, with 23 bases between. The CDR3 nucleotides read TGTGCCAGCAGCGTAGGTAGGACAGTCGCTCATCGGGAAGCCAACGTCCTGACTTTC. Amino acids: CASSVGRTVAHREANVLTF. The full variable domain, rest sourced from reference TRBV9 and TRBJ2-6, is DSGVTQTPKHLITATGQRVTLRCSPRSGDLSVYWYQQSLDQGLQFLIQYYNGEERAKGNILERFSAQQFPDLHSELNLSSLELGDSALYFCASSVGRTVAHREANVLTFGAGSRLTVL.

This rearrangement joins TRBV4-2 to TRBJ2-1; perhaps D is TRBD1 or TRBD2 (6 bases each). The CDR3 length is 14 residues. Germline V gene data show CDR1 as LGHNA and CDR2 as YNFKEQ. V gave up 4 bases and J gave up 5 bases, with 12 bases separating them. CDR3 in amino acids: CASSLKRGDNEQFF. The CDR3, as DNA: TGTGCCAGCAGCCTCAAAAGGGGGGACAATGAGCAGTTCTTC.

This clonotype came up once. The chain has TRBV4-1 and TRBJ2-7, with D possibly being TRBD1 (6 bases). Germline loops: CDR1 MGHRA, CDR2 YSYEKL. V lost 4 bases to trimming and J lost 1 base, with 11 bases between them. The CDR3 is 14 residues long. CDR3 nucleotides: TGCGCCAGCAGCCCTAACAGGGCTTCCTACGAGCAGTACTTC. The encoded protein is CASSPNRASYEQYF.

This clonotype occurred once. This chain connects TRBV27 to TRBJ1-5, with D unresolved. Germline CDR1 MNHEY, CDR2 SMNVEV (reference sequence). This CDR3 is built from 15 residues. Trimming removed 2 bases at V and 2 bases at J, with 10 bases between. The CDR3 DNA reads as TGTGCCAGCAGTTTAGGGGTGGAAGGCAATCAGCCCCAGCATTTT. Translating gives CASSLGVEGNQPQHF.

CDR3 sequence: CASGSPASNQPQHF. In DNA form, the CDR3 reads TGTGCTAGTGGCTCCCCGGCTAGCAATCAGCCCCAGCATTTT. The rearrangement joins TRBV12-5 to TRBJ1-5; D is uncertain. The V end was cut by 6 bases, the J end by 0 bases, with 9 bases between. The CDR3 runs to 14 residues. Germline V gene lookup returns CDR1 LGHNT and CDR2 FRNRAP. Using reference TRBV12-5 and TRBJ1-5 for the parts outside the CDR3, the full variable domain is DARVTQTPRHKVTEMGQEVTMRCQPILGHNTVFWYRQTMMQGLELLAYFRNRAPLDDSGMPKDRFSAEMPDATLATLKIQPSEPRDSAVYFCASGSPASNQPQHFGDGTRLSIL.

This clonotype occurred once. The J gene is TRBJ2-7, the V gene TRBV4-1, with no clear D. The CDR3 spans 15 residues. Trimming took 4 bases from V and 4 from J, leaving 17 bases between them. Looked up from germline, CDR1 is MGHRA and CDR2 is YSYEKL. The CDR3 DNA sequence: TGCGCCAGCAGCCCGCAGACCGGGCCCCAATACGAGCAGTACTTC. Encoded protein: CASSPQTGPQYEQYF.